The 19 T cell receptor beta chains below were found in one sample sequenced in a study of CD8 T cells in ankylosing spondylitis. Whole-study findings and limits: Characteristic of ankylosing spondylitis blood, it appeared, was a TCR beta motif comprising 7 to 9 highly homologous variants.

These receptors' antigens are unknown. Via MiXCR, TCRdb re-called the 5' RACE reads, giving one row per CDR3 protein. The data show about 800,000 distinct CDR3 sequences, about 12% seen once. Sequenced material: blood, either unsorted or a sorted T cell fraction (not recorded which). The receptors come from a male donor with ankylosing spondylitis.

The chain uses TRBV7-8 and TRBJ2-1, with 7 bases fitting TRBD2. CDR3 length: 17 amino acids. V lost 5 bases to trimming and J lost 8 bases; unmatched junction nucleotides: 18. Germline CDR1 and CDR2: SGHVS and FQNEAQ. In DNA form, the CDR3 reads TGTGCCAGCAGCACCCAGGACGGGGGAGGGCCTCTCTATGAGCAGTTCTTC. Translating gives CASSTQDGGGPLYEQFF.

The table lists this clonotype with a few counts. The chain employs TRBV20-1 and TRBJ1-6, with D perhaps TRBD1 (6 bases). Germline V gene sequence: CDR1 DFQATT, CDR2 SNEGSKA (reference sequence). The CDR3 runs 17 residues. V was pared by 5 bases and J by 1 base, with 18 bases between. The CDR3 spells CSARAGEGISYNSPLHF. Written as DNA, the CDR3 is TGCAGTGCTCGGGCAGGGGAAGGGATATCCTATAATTCACCCCTCCACTTT.

This chain's CDR3 is CASSLFAGQQETQYF. The CDR3 DNA reads TGTGCCAGCAGCTTGTTTGCCGGACAGCAAGAGACCCAGTACTTC. The V call is TRBV7-2, the J call TRBJ2-5, with a weak D call TRBD1 (6 bases). The V end lost 3 bases, the J end lost 2 bases, and 13 bases lay between the germline ends. CDR1 SGHTA and CDR2 FQGNSA come from the germline V gene. CDR3 length: 15 amino acids.

The rearrangement joins TRBV6-2 or TRBV6-3 to TRBJ2-7, with D unclear. V gave up 1 base and J gave up 0 bases, with 4 bases separating them. The CDR3 has 13 residues. From germline, CDR1 is MNHEY and CDR2 SVGEGT. This chain's CDR3 is CASSYFPSYEQYF. In DNA, the CDR3 is TGTGCCAGCAGTTACTTCCCCTCCTACGAGCAGTACTTC.

This clonotype was counted at least ten times. The chain's CDR3 is CASSQDGQPYNSPLHF. Written as DNA, the CDR3 is TGCGCCAGCAGCCAAGATGGGCAACCCTATAATTCACCCCTCCACTTT. V gene TRBV4-3 combines with J gene TRBJ1-6; D is uncertain. Deletions cut 0 bases from V and 2 bases from J, with 8 bases between. In germline, CDR1 is LGHNA, CDR2 YSLEER. The CDR3 is made up of 16 amino acids.

In this sample, this clonotype turned up once. J is TRBJ1-2 and V is TRBV3-1; a possible D gene is TRBD1 (5 bases). This CDR3 region has 14 residues. V shed 6 bases and J shed 4 bases, with 15 bases lying between them. Germline V gene sequence: CDR1 LGHDT, CDR2 YNNKEL (reference sequence). CDR3 in amino acids: CASSLGVGGYGYTF. The CDR3 DNA follows: TGTGCCAGCAGTCTAGGCGTGGGGGGCTATGGCTACACCTTC.

This clonotype has more than one count but fewer than ten. The chain links TRBV28 to TRBJ2-2; D ambiguous. This CDR3 region has 15 residues. Germline V gene sequence: CDR1 MDHEN, CDR2 SYDVKM. V was trimmed by 0 bases and J by 3 bases, leaving 8 bases between them. The CDR3 sequence is CASSLWGSYTGELFF. As DNA, the CDR3 is TGTGCCAGCAGTTTATGGGGGTCGTACACCGGGGAGCTGTTTTTT.

This clonotype was seen a few times. The V call is TRBV4-2, the J call TRBJ2-1; D remains unclear. CDR1 and CDR2 (germline): LGHNA, YNFKEQ. With 1 base removed from V and 5 bases from J, the gap between germline ends came to 12 bases. CDR3 size: 15 residues. The CDR3 sequence is CASSQVMAENNEQFF. The CDR3 bases are TGTGCCAGCAGCCAAGTGATGGCGGAGAACAATGAGCAGTTCTTC.

This clonotype has more than one count but fewer than ten. The V call is TRBV7-2, the J call TRBJ2-3; D is possibly TRBD1 (5 bases). V lost 2 bases to trimming and J lost 2 bases, with 11 bases between them. Per the germline V gene, CDR1 is SGHTA and CDR2 is FQGNSA. There are 15 residues in the CDR3. The CDR3 loop is CASSLFARVTDTQYF. The DNA for the CDR3 is TGTGCCAGCAGCTTATTTGCCAGGGTCACAGATACGCAGTATTTT.

This clonotype was observed a handful of times. This rearrangement joins TRBV12-3 or TRBV12-4 to TRBJ2-1, with D perhaps matching TRBD1 or TRBD2 (6 bases each). The ends were cut back, 6 bases at V and 0 bases at J, with 18 bases in the middle. The CDR3 has 17 residues. The CDR3 spells CASSPRVGGDSYNEQFF. The CDR3 nucleotides read TGTGCCAGCAGCCCACGCGTCGGGGGCGACTCCTACAATGAGCAGTTCTTC.

The rearrangement joins TRBV30 to TRBJ2-1; D uncertain. Germline V gene lookup returns CDR1 GTSNPN and CDR2 SVGIG (reference sequence). This CDR3 contains 11 residues. The V gene lost 1 base and the J gene lost 4 bases, with 2 bases spanning the gap. DNA of the CDR3: TGTGCCTGGAGTGCGTACAATGAGCAGTTCTTC. Protein product: CAWSAYNEQFF.

This chain uses TRBV4-3 with TRBJ2-3; 7 nucleotides line up with TRBD2. The CDR3 is 16 residues long. In germline, CDR1 is LGHNA, CDR2 YSLEER. J gave up 4 bases and V 0 bases, and 7 bases lay outside the gene matches. In DNA form, the CDR3 reads TGCGCCAGCAGCCAAGACATGAGTGCGGGGGCAGATACGCAGTATTTT. Translation: CASSQDMSAGADTQYF.

This clonotype was picked up a small number of times. This chain uses TRBV5-6 with TRBJ2-6; D gene unclear. The CDR3 is 16 residues long. From germline, CDR1 is SGHDT and CDR2 YYEEEE. The V and J ends lost 0 bases and 0 bases respectively, with 7 bases between them. The CDR3 loop reads CASSLGPISGANVLTF. CDR3 coding DNA: TGTGCCAGCAGCTTGGGACCAATCTCTGGGGCCAACGTCCTGACTTTC.

This chain's CDR3 is CASNTADILWGATYEQYF. The CDR3, as DNA: TGCGCCAGCAACACTGCCGACATTTTATGGGGTGCCACCTACGAGCAGTACTTC. The V and J genes are TRBV5-1 and TRBJ2-7; D is undetermined. CDR1 and CDR2 from the germline V gene are SGHRS and YFSETQ. CDR3 length: 18 amino acids. V lost 6 bases and J 2 bases, leaving 27 bases between the germline ends.

This clonotype was seen ten or more times. This sequence joins TRBV18 and TRBJ2-3; perhaps TRBD2 as D (5 bases). CDR1 KGHSH and CDR2 LQKENI come from the germline V gene. The CDR3 spans 14 residues. Trimming removed 4 bases at V and 3 bases at J, with 11 bases between. The CDR3: CASSRLGSTDTQYF. CDR3 DNA sequence: TGTGCCAGCTCACGGCTGGGGAGTACAGATACGCAGTATTTT.

The V call is TRBV5-1, the J call TRBJ2-7, with TRBD1 as a possible D gene (5 bases). Per the germline V gene, CDR1 is SGHRS and CDR2 is YFSETQ. The V gene lost 1 base and the J gene lost 3 bases, with 14 bases spanning the gap. The CDR3 has 15 amino acids. The CDR3 loop is CASSLTQAANYEQYF. The DNA of the CDR3 is TGCGCCAGCAGCTTGACACAGGCCGCCAACTACGAGCAGTACTTC.

This clonotype was picked up a small number of times. The chain links TRBV5-1 to TRBJ2-2, with D perhaps matching TRBD2 (6 bases). The germline gives CDR1 SGHRS, CDR2 YFSETQ. Between the trimmed V and J ends, which lost 5 bases and 2 bases, there was a span of 16 bases. CDR3 length: 16 amino acids. CDR3 DNA: TGCGCCAGCAGTGTCCTGCCGGGACTCAACACCGGGGAGCTGTTTTTT. This codes for CASSVLPGLNTGELFF.

V gene TRBV7-3 combines with J gene TRBJ2-3, with D possibly being TRBD2 (6 bases). V was clipped by 6 bases and J by 4 bases, with 14 bases between them. Germline V gene sequence: CDR1 SGHTA, CDR2 FQGTGA. The CDR3 loop spans 14 amino acids. Here the CDR3 DNA reads TGTGCCAGCAGAAGGGCGGGGAGCGCAGATACGCAGTATTTT. It yields the protein CASRRAGSADTQYF.

This clonotype was recorded at least ten times. The chain joins TRBV5-1 to TRBJ1-1, with TRBD1 matching over 9 bases. Per germline, CDR1 SGHRS and CDR2 YFSETQ. The CDR3 totals 13 residues. V shed 5 bases, J shed 5 bases, and the junction held 4 bases outside the gene matches. The CDR3 region is CASSWTGDTEAFF. Here the CDR3 DNA reads TGCGCCAGCAGTTGGACAGGGGATACTGAAGCTTTCTTT.